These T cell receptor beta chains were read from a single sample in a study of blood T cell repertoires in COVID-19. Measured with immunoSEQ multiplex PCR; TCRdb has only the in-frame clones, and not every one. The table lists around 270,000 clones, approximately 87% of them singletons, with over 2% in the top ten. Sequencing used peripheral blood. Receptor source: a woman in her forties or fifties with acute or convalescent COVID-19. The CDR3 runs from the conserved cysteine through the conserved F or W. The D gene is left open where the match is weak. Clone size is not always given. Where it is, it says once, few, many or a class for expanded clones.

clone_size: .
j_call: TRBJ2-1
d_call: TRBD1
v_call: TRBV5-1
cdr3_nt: TGCGCCAGCAGCCCACCAGACAGGGGCAATGAGCAGTTCTTC
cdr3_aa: CASSPPDRGNEQFF

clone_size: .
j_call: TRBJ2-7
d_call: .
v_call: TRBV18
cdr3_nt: TGTGCCAGCTCACCACAATCCTGGAGAACCGAGCAGTACTTC
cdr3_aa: CASSPQSWRTEQYF

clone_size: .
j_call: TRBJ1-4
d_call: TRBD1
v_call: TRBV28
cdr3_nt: TGTGCCAGCAGTTCCGGGACAGGGGGCGTCTGGGAAAAACTGTTTTTT
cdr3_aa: CASSSGTGGVWEKLFF

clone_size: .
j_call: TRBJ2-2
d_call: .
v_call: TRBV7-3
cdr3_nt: TGTGCCAGCAGCGGAGCGCCGGGGAACACCGGGGAGCTGTTTTTT
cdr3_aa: CASSGAPGNTGELFF

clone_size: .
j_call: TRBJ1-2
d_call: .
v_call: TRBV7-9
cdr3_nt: TGTGCCAGCAGCTTAGGGGGGCGCGACGGCTACACCTTC
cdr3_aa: CASSLGGRDGYTF

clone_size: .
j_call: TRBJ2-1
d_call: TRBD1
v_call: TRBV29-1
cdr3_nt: TGCAGCGTTGAAGAGGGCAAGGGGGCTACCTACAATGAGCAGTTCTTC
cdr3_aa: CSVEEGKGATYNEQFF

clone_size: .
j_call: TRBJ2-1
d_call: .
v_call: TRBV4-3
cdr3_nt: TGCGCCAGCAGCCCCGACGGGGGTAACAATGAGCAGTTCTTC
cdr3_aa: CASSPDGGNNEQFF

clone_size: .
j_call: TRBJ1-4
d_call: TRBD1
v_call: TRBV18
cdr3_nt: TGTGCCAGCCAACAGGGGAGTAATGAAAAACTGTTTTTT
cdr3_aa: CASQQGSNEKLFF

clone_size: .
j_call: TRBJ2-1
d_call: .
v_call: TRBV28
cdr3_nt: TGTGCCAGTGGGGGGGGTTACAGGGCGAGTGAGCAGTTCTTC
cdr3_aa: CASGGGYRASEQFF

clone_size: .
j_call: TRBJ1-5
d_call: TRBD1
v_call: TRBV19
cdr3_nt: TGTGCCAGTAGAGACAGGGGTTTAAGCAATCAGCCCCAGCATTTT
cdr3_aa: CASRDRGLSNQPQHF

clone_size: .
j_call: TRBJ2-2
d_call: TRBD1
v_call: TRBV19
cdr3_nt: TGTGCCAGTAGTATAGGAACAGGGGGCCGGAACACCGGGGAGCTGTTTTTT
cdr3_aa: CASSIGTGGRNTGELFF

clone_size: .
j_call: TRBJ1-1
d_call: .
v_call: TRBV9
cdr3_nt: TGTGCCAGCAGCGTACAAATGAACACTGAAGCTTTCTTT
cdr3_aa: CASSVQMNTEAFF

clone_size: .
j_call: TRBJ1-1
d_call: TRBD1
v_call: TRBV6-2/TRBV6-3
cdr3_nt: TGTGCCAGCAGTTACGGACAGGCGAACACTGAAGCTTTCTTT
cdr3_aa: CASSYGQANTEAFF

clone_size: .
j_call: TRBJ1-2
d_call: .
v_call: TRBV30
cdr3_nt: TGTGCCTGGAGTGTACCGTTATCACTCGCCTATGGCTACACCTTC
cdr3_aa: CAWSVPLSLAYGYTF

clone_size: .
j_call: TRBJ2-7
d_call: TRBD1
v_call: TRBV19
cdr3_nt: TGTGCCAGTAGTGTTTCCGGGACAGGGGATACTTACGAGCAGTACTTC
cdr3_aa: CASSVSGTGDTYEQYF

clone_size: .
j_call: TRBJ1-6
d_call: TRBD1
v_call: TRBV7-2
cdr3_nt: TGTGCCAGCAGCCCGGAGACAGGGAGAGTGAATTCACCCCTCCACTTT
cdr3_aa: CASSPETGRVNSPLHF

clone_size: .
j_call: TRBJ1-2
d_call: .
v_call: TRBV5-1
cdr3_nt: TGCGCCAGCAGCTTGGCCATTGGACTAGGGTATGGCTACACCTTC
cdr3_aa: CASSLAIGLGYGYTF

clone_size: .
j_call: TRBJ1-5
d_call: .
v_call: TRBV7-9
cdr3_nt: TGTGCCAGCACCCAGGGGTATAGCAATCAGCCCCAGCATTTT
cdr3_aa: CASTQGYSNQPQHF

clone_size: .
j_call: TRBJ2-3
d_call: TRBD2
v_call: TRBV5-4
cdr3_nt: TGTGCCAGCAGGGTCCAGCGGGAGTTGTATACGCAGTATTTT
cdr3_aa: CASRVQRELYTQYF

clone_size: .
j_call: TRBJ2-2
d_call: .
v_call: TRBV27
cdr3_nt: TGTGCCAGCAGTGCGATACAGGGTTACACCGGGGAGCTGTTTTTT
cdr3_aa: CASSAIQGYTGELFF

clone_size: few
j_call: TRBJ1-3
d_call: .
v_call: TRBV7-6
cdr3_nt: TGTGCCAGCAGCTCCGAAGACAGATTCTCTGGAAACACCATATATTTT
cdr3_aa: CASSSEDRFSGNTIYF

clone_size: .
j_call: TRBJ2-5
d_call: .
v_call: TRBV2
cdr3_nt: TGTGCCAGCAGTGAACCTTTTTTTCTGACAGTCACCCAAGAGACCCAGTACTTC
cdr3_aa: CASSEPFFLTVTQETQYF

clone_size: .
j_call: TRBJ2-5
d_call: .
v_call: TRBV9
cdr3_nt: TGTGCCAGCAGCGTAGAAGGCCCTTCTGGGAGAGAGACCCAGTACTTC
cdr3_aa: CASSVEGPSGRETQYF

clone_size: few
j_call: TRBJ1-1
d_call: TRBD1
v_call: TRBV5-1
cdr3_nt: TGCGCCAGCAGCCGACAGGGGGATGACACTGAAGCTTTCTTT
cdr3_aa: CASSRQGDDTEAFF